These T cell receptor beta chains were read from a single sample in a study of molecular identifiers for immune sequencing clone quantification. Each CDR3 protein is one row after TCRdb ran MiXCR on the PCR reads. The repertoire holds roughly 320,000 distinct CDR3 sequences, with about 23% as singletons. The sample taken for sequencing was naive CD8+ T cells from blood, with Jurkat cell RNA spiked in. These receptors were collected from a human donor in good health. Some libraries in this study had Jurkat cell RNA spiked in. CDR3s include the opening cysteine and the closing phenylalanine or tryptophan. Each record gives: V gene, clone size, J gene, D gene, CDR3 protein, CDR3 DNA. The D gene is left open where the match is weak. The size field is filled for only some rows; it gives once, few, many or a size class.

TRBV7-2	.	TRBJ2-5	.	CASSPWTDPQETQYF	TGTGCCAGCAGCCCGTGGACAGACCCTCAAGAGACCCAGTACTTC
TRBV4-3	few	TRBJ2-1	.	CASSQVLGIGVNEQFF	TGCGCCAGCAGCCAAGTATTGGGGATAGGGGTCAATGAGCAGTTCTTC
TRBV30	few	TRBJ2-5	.	CAWSPGFQETQYF	TGTGCCTGGAGTCCTGGGTTCCAGGAGACCCAGTACTTC
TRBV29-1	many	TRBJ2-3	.	CSVGGPVDSTDTQYF	TGCAGCGTGGGGGGACCCGTCGACAGCACAGATACGCAGTATTTT
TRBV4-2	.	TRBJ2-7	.	CASSQFGAAGPEQYF	TGTGCCAGCAGCCAATTCGGGGCAGCCGGCCCCGAGCAGTACTTC
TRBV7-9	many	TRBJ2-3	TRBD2	CASSPSGSPDTQYF	TGTGCCAGCAGCCCAAGCGGGAGCCCAGATACGCAGTATTTT
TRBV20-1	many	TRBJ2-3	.	CSARVGQTSTDTQYF	TGCAGTGCCAGGGTAGGACAGACTAGCACAGATACGCAGTATTTT
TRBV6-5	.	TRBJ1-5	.	CASSYHFLQPQHF	TGTGCCAGCAGTTACCACTTTCTACAGCCCCAGCATTTT
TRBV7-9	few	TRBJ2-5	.	CASSLVITGKQETQYF	TGTGCCAGCAGCTTAGTTATAACCGGGAAACAAGAGACCCAGTACTTC
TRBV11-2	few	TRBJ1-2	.	CASSPDPGAIYGYTF	TGTGCCAGCAGCCCCGATCCAGGGGCAATCTATGGCTACACCTTC
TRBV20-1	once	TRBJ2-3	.	CSAPVVARGPNTQYF	TGCAGTGCCCCGGTGGTAGCGAGAGGCCCGAATACGCAGTATTTT
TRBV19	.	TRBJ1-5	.	CASSIGWEGYQPQHF	TGTGCCAGTAGTATTGGCTGGGAGGGTTATCAGCCCCAGCATTTT
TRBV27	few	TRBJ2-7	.	CASSALQGGAEQYF	TGTGCCAGCAGTGCCCTACAGGGTGGGGCAGAGCAGTACTTC
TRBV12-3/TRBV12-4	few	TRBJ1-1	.	CASSLDPRTEINTEAFF	TGTGCCAGCAGTTTAGACCCCAGGACAGAAATAAACACTGAAGCTTTCTTT
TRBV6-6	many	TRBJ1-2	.	CASSYSVQSGYYGYTF	TGTGCCAGCAGTTACTCGGTTCAATCAGGGTACTATGGCTACACCTTC
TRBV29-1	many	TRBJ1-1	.	CSEMPGMAEAFF	TGCAGCGAGATGCCAGGGATGGCTGAAGCTTTCTTT
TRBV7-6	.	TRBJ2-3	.	CASSRLGGGTDTQYF	TGTGCCAGCAGCCGACTAGGGGGGGGCACAGATACGCAGTATTTT
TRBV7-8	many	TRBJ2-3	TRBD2	CASSLVFAAGGFTDTQYF	TGTGCCAGCAGCTTAGTTTTTGCAGCGGGGGGTTTCACAGATACGCAGTATTTT
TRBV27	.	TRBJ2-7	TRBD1	CASRGTGAYAQYF	TGTGCCAGCAGGGGGACAGGGGCCTACGCGCAGTACTTC
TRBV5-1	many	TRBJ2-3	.	CASSFLGVLDTQYF	TGCGCCAGCAGCTTCCTGGGGGTCCTCGATACGCAGTATTTT
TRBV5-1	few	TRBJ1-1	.	CASSRSGADNTEAFF	TGCGCCAGCAGTCGATCGGGGGCGGACAACACTGAAGCTTTCTTT
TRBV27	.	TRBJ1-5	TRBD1	CASSGGTALGAQHF	TGTGCCAGCAGCGGCGGGACAGCACTCGGGGCCCAGCATTTT
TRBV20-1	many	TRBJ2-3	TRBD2	CSASFLAGGHDTQYF	TGCAGTGCTAGTTTTCTAGCGGGGGGGCACGATACGCAGTATTTT
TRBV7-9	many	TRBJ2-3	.	CASSPMADLSTDTQYF	TGTGCCAGCAGCCCTATGGCAGATCTAAGCACAGATACGCAGTATTTT
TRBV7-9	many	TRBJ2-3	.	CASSPYPTFTDTQYF	TGTGCCAGCAGCCCATACCCTACGTTCACAGATACGCAGTATTTT
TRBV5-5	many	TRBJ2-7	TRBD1	CASSGPTGNEQYF	TGTGCCAGCAGCGGCCCGACAGGGAACGAGCAGTACTTC
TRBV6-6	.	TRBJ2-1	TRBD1	CASSYLAGQGENEQFF	TGTGCCAGCAGTTACTTAGCCGGACAGGGGGAGAATGAGCAGTTCTTC
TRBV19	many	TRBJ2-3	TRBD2	CASSMSSGGPGTDTQYF	TGTGCCAGTAGTATGTCTAGCGGGGGGCCGGGGACAGATACGCAGTATTTT
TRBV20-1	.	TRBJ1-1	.	CSARDPLIRYTEAFF	TGCAGTGCTAGAGACCCCCTCATTCGGTACACTGAAGCTTTCTTT
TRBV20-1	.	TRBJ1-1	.	CSARVDGIGVNTEAFF	TGCAGTGCTAGAGTGGATGGGATTGGAGTAAACACTGAAGCTTTCTTT
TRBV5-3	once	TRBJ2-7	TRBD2	CASSGGSGIYEQYF	TGTGCCAGCAGCGGTGGGAGCGGGATCTACGAGCAGTACTTC
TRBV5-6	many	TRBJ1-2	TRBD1	CASSYDTRGTNYGYTF	TGTGCCAGCAGCTACGACACCAGGGGGACGAACTATGGCTACACCTTC
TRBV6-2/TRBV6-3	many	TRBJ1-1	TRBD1	CASSNLDRADAFF	TGTGCCAGCAGCAACCTGGACAGGGCGGACGCTTTCTTT
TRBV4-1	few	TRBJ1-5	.	CASSQDRTVGQPQHF	TGCGCCAGCAGCCAAGATAGAACGGTGGGTCAGCCCCAGCATTTT
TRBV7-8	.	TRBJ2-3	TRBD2	CASIKRTGTSRGARTTDTQYF	TGTGCCAGCATCAAAAGGACCGGGACTAGCCGGGGGGCTAGGACCACAGATACGCAGTATTTT
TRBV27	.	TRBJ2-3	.	CTSREGGPVNTQYF	TGTACCAGCAGGGAGGGGGGGCCTGTAAATACGCAGTATTTT
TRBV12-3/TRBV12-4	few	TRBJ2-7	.	CASSLVSGNEQYF	TGTGCCAGCAGTTTAGTGTCAGGGAACGAGCAGTACTTC
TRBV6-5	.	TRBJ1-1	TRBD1	CASRDAGQGENTEAFF	TGTGCCAGCAGAGACGCGGGACAGGGAGAGAACACTGAAGCTTTCTTT
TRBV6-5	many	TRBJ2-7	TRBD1	CASRPGQGPYEQYF	TGTGCCAGCAGACCGGGACAGGGGCCCTACGAGCAGTACTTC
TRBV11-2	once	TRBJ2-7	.	CARSLGPGSYAPYF	TGTGCCCGCAGCCTGGGGCCCGGGTCTTACGCGCCGTACTTC
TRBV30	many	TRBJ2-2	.	CAWSKDSNTGELFF	TGTGCCTGGAGTAAGGACTCGAACACCGGGGAGCTGTTTTTT
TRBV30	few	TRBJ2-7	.	CAWSVAGVEQYF	TGTGCCTGGAGTGTAGCAGGGGTCGAGCAGTACTTC
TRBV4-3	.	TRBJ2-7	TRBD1	CASSRNRDSTYEQYF	TGCGCCAGCAGCCGAAACCGGGACAGCACCTACGAGCAGTACTTC
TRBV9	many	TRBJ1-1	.	CASSLTVGGRTEAFF	TGTGCCAGCAGCCTCACGGTCGGAGGAAGGACTGAAGCTTTCTTT
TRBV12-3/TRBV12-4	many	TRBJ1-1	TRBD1	CASTWDSSDTEAFF	TGTGCCAGCACCTGGGACAGCTCAGACACTGAAGCTTTCTTT
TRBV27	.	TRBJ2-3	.	CASVTGAGSTDTQYF	TGTGCCAGCGTAACGGGAGCCGGAAGCACAGATACGCAGTATTTT
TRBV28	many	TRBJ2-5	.	CASRPQGGSRETQYF	TGTGCCAGCAGACCCCAGGGGGGGTCTCGAGAGACCCAGTACTTC
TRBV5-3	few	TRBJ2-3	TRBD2	CASSFGGAADTQYF	TGTGCCAGCAGCTTCGGGGGGGCAGCAGATACGCAGTATTTT
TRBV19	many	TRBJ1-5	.	CASSMTVGNQPQHF	TGTGCCAGTAGTATGACTGTAGGCAATCAGCCCCAGCATTTT
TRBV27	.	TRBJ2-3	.	CASSSLGASTDTQYF	TGTGCCAGCAGTTCGCTAGGTGCTAGCACAGATACGCAGTATTTT
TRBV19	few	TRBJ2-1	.	CASSINRGNEQFF	TGTGCCAGTAGTATAAATCGGGGCAATGAGCAGTTCTTC
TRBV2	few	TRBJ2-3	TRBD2	CASSDGLAGGGSTDTQYF	TGTGCCAGCAGTGACGGTCTAGCGGGGGGCGGAAGCACAGATACGCAGTATTTT
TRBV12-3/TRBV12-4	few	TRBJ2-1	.	CASSSHTMSSYNEQFF	TGTGCCAGCAGTTCCCACACCATGAGCTCCTACAATGAGCAGTTCTTC